This TCR beta chain is drawn from a study of graft-versus-host responses after intestinal transplantation. In the study overall: Recipients received multivisceral, liver-intestinal, or isolated intestinal transplants. Study-wide results and limits: Marrow from the recipient contained GvH clones, some of which had appeared first in ileum or blood.

In germline, CDR1 is MNHNS, CDR2 SASEGT. CDR3 length: 14 residues. Trimming left V 4 bases short and J 5 bases short, with 12 bases between. As concerns this clone: The antigen remains undetermined.

Only in-frame clones appear in the TCRdb table, and some are missing; sequencing was by immunoSEQ multiplex PCR. The sample lists tens of thousands of clones; 80% to 90% were seen once. The chain carries TRBV6-1 and TRBJ1-5; a possible D gene is TRBD1 (6 bases). The starting material was unstimulated CD8+ T cells sorted from spleen or lymph node cells, obtained before transplant. The receptor was derived from a human donor who was the organ donor for an intestinal transplant. CDR3 sequence: CASSGPQGYQPQHF. The CDR3 nucleotides read TGTGCCAGCAGTGGGCCACAGGGCTATCAGCCCCAGCATTTT.